These 19 T cell receptor beta chains came from one sample sequenced in a study of shared clonotypes between healthy human individuals. Measured with immunoSEQ multiplex PCR; TCRdb has only the in-frame clones, and not every one. The repertoire consists of 950,000 to 1,100,000 clones, with 65% to 75% occurring once and the leading ten covering about 1.5%. Material for sequencing was memory CD4+ T cells sorted from blood. This sample's subset: CD45RA-negative fraction. Source of these receptors: a man between 18 and 29 years old in good health.

This clone was seen at least ten times. The chain carries TRBV6-5 and TRBJ2-7; D is unresolved. Trimming shortened V by 6 bases and J by 6 bases, and 9 bases separated the two germline ends. The germline gives CDR1 MNHEY, CDR2 SVGAGI. The CDR3 spans 11 residues. CDR3 sequence (DNA): TGTGCCAGCAGGCAGCTTGGCGAGCAGTACTTC. It is translated as CASRQLGEQYF.

V usage is TRBV28 and J usage is TRBJ1-5; possibly TRBD1 for D (5 bases). Per germline, CDR1 MDHEN and CDR2 SYDVKM. The CDR3 is 14 residues long. Deletions cut 8 bases from V and 0 bases from J, with 11 bases between. CDR3 loop: CASRGRSSNQPQHF. Here the CDR3 DNA reads TGTGCCAGCCGGGGACGGTCTAGCAATCAGCCCCAGCATTTT.

A note on this clone: The junction departs from the called germline gene at one end, perhaps through a read error. The rearrangement links TRBV6-6 to TRBJ2-7; 8 bases are shared with TRBD1. Germline V gene sequence: CDR1 MNHNY, CDR2 SVGAGI (reference sequence). This CDR3 comprises 15 residues. CDR3 nucleotides: TGTGCCATCAGTGAGTCGGGGACAGGCCGCCTCGGGCAGTACTTC. Its translation is CAISESGTGRLGQYF.

About this clone itself: This clone may be a read error of a much larger clone one base away. J is TRBJ1-2 and V is TRBV6-5; D may be TRBD1 (5 bases). The CDR3 extends over 13 amino acids. Trimming removed 7 bases from V and 2 bases from J, with 11 bases in between. CDR1 and CDR2 from the germline V gene are MNHEY and SVGAGI. CDR3 protein: CASTPGRNYGYTF. As DNA, the CDR3 is TGTGCCAGCACCCCGGGACGGAACTATGGCTACACCTTC.

The J gene is TRBJ2-5, the V gene TRBV28, with a weak D call TRBD1 (7 bases). Trimming left V 5 bases short and J 7 bases short, with 23 bases between. The CDR3 loop spans 16 amino acids. Germline V CDR1 and CDR2: MDHEN, SYDVKM. The CDR3 is CASSPSQGRLVATQYF. In DNA form, the CDR3 reads TGTGCCAGCAGTCCCTCACAGGGGAGGCTTGTGGCGACCCAGTACTTC.

The chain couples TRBV10-3 to TRBJ1-1; D is unclear. Germline V CDR1 and CDR2: ENHRY, SYGVKD. The CDR3 is made up of 14 amino acids. With 4 bases removed from V and 11 bases from J, the gap between germline ends came to 20 bases. CDR3 region: CAISALSGGAGAFF. CDR3 DNA: TGTGCCATCAGTGCGCTATCCGGTGGAGCGGGTGCTTTCTTT.

This chain connects TRBV19 to TRBJ2-7; 9 bases line up with TRBD2. Germline assignment: CDR1 LNHDA and CDR2 SQIVND (reference sequence). Germline trimming cut 3 bases from V and 2 bases from J; bases unmatched to any gene: 5. The CDR3 is made up of 15 amino acids. The CDR3 protein is CASSIRLAGPYEQYF. In DNA, the CDR3 is TGTGCCAGTAGTATTCGCCTAGCGGGACCCTACGAGCAGTACTTC.

The V call is TRBV7-9, the J call TRBJ2-3; D ambiguous. V lost 3 bases, J lost 4 bases, and 8 bases lay in between. Germline V gene lookup returns CDR1 SEHNR and CDR2 FQNEAQ (reference sequence). The CDR3 contains 13 residues. CDR3 DNA: TGTGCCAGCAGCTTCTATACTCCAGATACGCAGTATTTT. Translated: CASSFYTPDTQYF.

Worth noting for this clone: This specimen includes other DNA sequences encoding the same CDR3. The CDR3 spells CASSLGRYEQYF. The CDR3 DNA reads TGTGCCAGCAGCTTAGGCCGCTACGAGCAGTACTTC. V gene TRBV11-2 combines with J gene TRBJ2-7; D remains ambiguous. The V and J ends lost 1 base and 3 bases respectively, with 4 bases between them. CDR3 length equals 12 residues. The germline V gene encodes CDR1 SGHAT and CDR2 FQNNGV.

The rearrangement uses TRBV4-3 and TRBJ1-5; no reliable D call. V shed 4 bases and J shed 7 bases, with 14 bases lying between them. The CDR3 covers 14 residues. Germline assignment: CDR1 LGHNA and CDR2 YSLEER. CDR3 residues: CASSPDYIGQPQHF. In DNA, the CDR3 is TGCGCCAGCAGCCCCGACTACATAGGGCAGCCCCAGCATTTT.

This clone was seen only once. The sample has other DNA sequences that encode this CDR3 too. V and J are TRBV2 and TRBJ2-6; the D gene could be TRBD1 or TRBD2 (5 bases each). V was clipped by 5 bases and J by 0 bases, with 11 bases between them. The CDR3 covers 16 residues. Germline V CDR1 and CDR2: SNHLY, FYNNEI. The CDR3 DNA is TGTGCCAGCAGTCCGGGACGGAACTCTGGGGCCAACGTCCTGACTTTC. Its protein is CASSPGRNSGANVLTF.

The rearrangement links TRBV18 to TRBJ2-7, with unresolved D. V lost 3 bases and J lost 2, with 8 bases in between. CDR1 is KGHSH, CDR2 LQKENI, per germline. The CDR3 covers 13 residues. CDR3 loop: CASSPLRTYEQYF. In DNA, the CDR3 is TGTGCCAGCTCACCCCTTAGGACCTACGAGCAGTACTTC.

Notes on this clone: Other DNA sequences in this sample translate to the same CDR3. V gene TRBV5-1 combines with J gene TRBJ2-3; 7 nucleotides agree with TRBD1. Trimming at V came to 2 bases and at J to 4 bases, leaving 7 bases not matched to a gene. CDR3 length: 15 amino acids. The germline V gene encodes CDR1 SGHRS and CDR2 YFSETQ. CDR3 sequence reads: CASSLRTGGADTQYF. The CDR3 DNA reads as TGCGCCAGCAGCTTACGGACAGGAGGCGCAGATACGCAGTATTTT. Full variable domain (missing parts from reference TRBV5-1 and TRBJ2-3): KAGVTQTPRYLIKTRGQQVTLSCSPISGHRSVSWYQQTPGQGLQFLFEYFSETQRNKGNFPGRFSGRQFSNSRSEMNVSTLELGDSALYLCASSLRTGGADTQYFGPGTRLTVL.

This clone has only a few counts. The chain carries TRBV27 and TRBJ2-1, with 10 nucleotides matching TRBD2. With 0 bases clipped from V and 6 bases from J, the junction kept 8 bases outside the gene matches. Germline V gene lookup returns CDR1 MNHEY and CDR2 SMNVEV (reference sequence). The CDR3 runs to 17 residues. CDR3 sequence reads: CASSLSGTASGGNEQFF. The CDR3 DNA reads TGTGCCAGCAGTTTATCAGGTACGGCTAGCGGGGGCAATGAGCAGTTCTTC.

To note about this clone: Other DNA sequences from this sample encode an identical CDR3 as well. This chain joins TRBV6-5 and TRBJ2-7; 7 nucleotides line up with TRBD1. The CDR3 is 15 residues long. From germline, CDR1 is MNHEY and CDR2 SVGAGI. V lost 0 bases to trimming and J lost 4 bases; unmatched junction nucleotides: 6. CDR3 nucleotides: TGTGCCAGCAGTTACTCGAGACAGGGTGGGTACGAGCAGTACTTC. Its protein is CASSYSRQGGYEQYF.

This rearrangement joins TRBV6-7 to TRBJ2-5, with TRBD2 identical over 8 bases. TRBV6-7 is known as an ORF, though its function is uncertain. J gave up 2 bases and V 6 bases, and 23 bases lay outside the gene matches. CDR3 length: 20 amino acids. CDR3 amino acids: CASSHRNAGGRGPSQETQYF. The CDR3 region has the DNA TGTGCCAGCAGCCACCGGAATGCGGGAGGAAGGGGACCTTCACAAGAGACCCAGTACTTC.

This clone came up once. This chain joins TRBV7-2 and TRBJ2-2; D remains ambiguous. Germline assignment: CDR1 SGHTA and CDR2 FQGNSA. CDR3 size: 13 residues. Trimming pared 1 base from V and 8 bases from J, leaving 8 bases between. The CDR3 loop reads CASSLGQIGELFF. CDR3 nucleotides: TGTGCCAGCAGCTTAGGACAAATTGGGGAGCTGTTTTTT.

The sample holds a few counts of this clone. V usage is TRBV5-6 and J usage is TRBJ1-5, with a tentative D call TRBD1 (5 bases). Trimming removed 4 bases from V and 5 bases from J, with 13 bases in between. This CDR3 spans 14 amino acids. Germline loops: CDR1 SGHDT, CDR2 YYEEEE. The CDR3 is CASSPHDSYQPQHF. CDR3 nucleotides: TGTGCCAGCAGCCCTCACGACAGTTATCAGCCCCAGCATTTT.

This chain links TRBV5-8 with TRBJ2-5; no reliable D call. Germline CDR1 and CDR2: SGHTS and YDEGEE. This CDR3 spans 15 amino acids. V lost 0 bases to trimming and J lost 2 bases, with 11 bases between them. CDR3 in amino acids: CASSLVEWLQETQYF. The CDR3 DNA is TGTGCCAGCAGCTTGGTAGAGTGGTTACAAGAGACCCAGTACTTC.